Sequencing of this T cell receptor beta chain was carried out in a study of blood T cell repertoires in COVID-19. Study overall: PBMCs, B-cell-depleted T cells, or T cells provided the cDNA or gDNA that made up the material.

CDR1 is SEHNR and CDR2 is FQNEAQ in the germline V gene (reference sequence). CDR3 length: 15 residues. Trimming stripped 2 bases from V and 2 bases from J, with 12 bases between. Source study methods: Nucleated cell number was recorded as an estimate derived from reference gene primer amplification. The assay was immunoSEQ multiplex PCR, and TCRdb's table has in-frame clones only and misses some. Clone size and the V and J calls come from that table; the DNA yielded D and trimming. This sample has more than 130,000 clones, with under 90% found just once. The genes are TRBV7-9 and TRBJ2-5, with a possible D match to TRBD2 (6 bases). The specimen was peripheral blood. The clonotype was recovered from a woman older than 75 in a cohort sampled during active or convalescent COVID-19. CDR3 coding DNA: TGTGCCAGCAGCTTATACCGGGACTTTCAAGAGACCCAGTACTTC. Protein sequence: CASSLYRDFQETQYF.